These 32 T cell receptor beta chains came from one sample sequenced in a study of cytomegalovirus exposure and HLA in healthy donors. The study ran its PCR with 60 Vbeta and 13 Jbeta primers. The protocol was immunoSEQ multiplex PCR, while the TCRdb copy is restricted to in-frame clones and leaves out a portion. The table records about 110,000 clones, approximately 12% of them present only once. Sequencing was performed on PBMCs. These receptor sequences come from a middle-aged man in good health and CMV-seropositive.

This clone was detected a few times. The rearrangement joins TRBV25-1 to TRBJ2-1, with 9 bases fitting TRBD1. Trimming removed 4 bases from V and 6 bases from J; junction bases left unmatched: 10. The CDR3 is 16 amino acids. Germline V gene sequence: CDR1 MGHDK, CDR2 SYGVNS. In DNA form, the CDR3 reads TGTGCCAGCAGTGCCCCAGGGGGACAGGGTCTCAATGAGCAGTTCTTC. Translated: CASSAPGGQGLNEQFF.

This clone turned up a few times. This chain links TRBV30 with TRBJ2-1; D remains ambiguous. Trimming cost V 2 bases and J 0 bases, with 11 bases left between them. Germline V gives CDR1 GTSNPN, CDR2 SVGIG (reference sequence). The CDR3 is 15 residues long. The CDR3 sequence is CAWSRLMGSYNEQFF. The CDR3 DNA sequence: TGTGCCTGGAGTCGACTGATGGGCTCCTACAATGAGCAGTTCTTC.

The CDR3 sequence: CATLGDTQYF. In DNA, the CDR3 is TGTGCCACCCTAGGAGATACGCAGTATTTT. The genes are TRBV19 and TRBJ2-3; D is undetermined. Germline V gives CDR1 LNHDA, CDR2 SQIVND (reference sequence). This CDR3 spans 10 amino acids. Trimming shortened V by 10 bases and J by 5 bases, and 7 bases separated the two germline ends.

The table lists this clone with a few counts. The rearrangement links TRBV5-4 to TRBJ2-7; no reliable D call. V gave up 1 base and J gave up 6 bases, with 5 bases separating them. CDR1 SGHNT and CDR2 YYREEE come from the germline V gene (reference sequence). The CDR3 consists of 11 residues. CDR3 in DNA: TGTGCCAGCAGCTTGTCAGGCGAGCAGTACTTC. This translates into CASSLSGEQYF.

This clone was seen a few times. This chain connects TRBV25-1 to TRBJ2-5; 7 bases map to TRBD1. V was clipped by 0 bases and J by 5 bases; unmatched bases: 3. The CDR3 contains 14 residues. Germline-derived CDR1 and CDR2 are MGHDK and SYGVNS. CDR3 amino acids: CASSEYKGGETQYF. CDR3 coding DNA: TGTGCCAGCAGTGAATATAAAGGGGGCGAGACCCAGTACTTC.

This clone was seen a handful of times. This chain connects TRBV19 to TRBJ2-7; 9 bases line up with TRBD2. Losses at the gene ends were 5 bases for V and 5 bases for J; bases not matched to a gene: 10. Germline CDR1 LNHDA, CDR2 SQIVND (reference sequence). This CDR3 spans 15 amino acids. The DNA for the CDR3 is TGTGCCAGTAGTCTCAACATAGCGGGAGCTGACGAGCAGTACTTC. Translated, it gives CASSLNIAGADEQYF.

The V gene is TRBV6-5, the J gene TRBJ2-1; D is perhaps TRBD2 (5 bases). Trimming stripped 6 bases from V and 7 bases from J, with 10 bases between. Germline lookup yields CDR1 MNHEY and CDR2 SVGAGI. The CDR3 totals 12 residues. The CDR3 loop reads CASRGWRNEQFF. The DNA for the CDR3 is TGTGCCAGCAGGGGATGGAGGAATGAGCAGTTCTTC.

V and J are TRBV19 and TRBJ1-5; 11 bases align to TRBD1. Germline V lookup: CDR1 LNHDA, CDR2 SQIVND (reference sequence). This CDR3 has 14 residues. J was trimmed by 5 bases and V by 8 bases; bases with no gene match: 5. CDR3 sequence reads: CASAGTGGDQPQHF. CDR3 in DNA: TGTGCCAGTGCCGGGACAGGGGGGGATCAGCCCCAGCATTTT.

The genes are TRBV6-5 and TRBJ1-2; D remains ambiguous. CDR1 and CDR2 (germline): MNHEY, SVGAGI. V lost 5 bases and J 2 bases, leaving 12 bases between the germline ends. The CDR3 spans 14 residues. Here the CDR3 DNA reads TGTGCCAGCAGTATCCAAGACACCAACTATGGCTACACCTTC. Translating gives CASSIQDTNYGYTF.

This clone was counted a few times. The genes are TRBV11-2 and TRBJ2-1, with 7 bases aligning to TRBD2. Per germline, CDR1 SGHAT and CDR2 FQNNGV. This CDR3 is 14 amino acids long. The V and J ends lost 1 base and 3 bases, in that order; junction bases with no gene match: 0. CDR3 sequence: CASSLGTSYNEQFF. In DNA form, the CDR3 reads TGTGCCAGCAGCTTAGGGACTAGCTACAATGAGCAGTTCTTC.

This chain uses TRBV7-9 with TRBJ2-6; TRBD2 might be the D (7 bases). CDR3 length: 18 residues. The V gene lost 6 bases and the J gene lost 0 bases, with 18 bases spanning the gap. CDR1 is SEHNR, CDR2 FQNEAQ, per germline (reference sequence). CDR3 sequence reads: CASRGGRDKSSGANVLTF. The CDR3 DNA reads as TGTGCCAGCAGGGGGGGGCGAGACAAAAGCTCTGGGGCCAACGTCCTGACTTTC.

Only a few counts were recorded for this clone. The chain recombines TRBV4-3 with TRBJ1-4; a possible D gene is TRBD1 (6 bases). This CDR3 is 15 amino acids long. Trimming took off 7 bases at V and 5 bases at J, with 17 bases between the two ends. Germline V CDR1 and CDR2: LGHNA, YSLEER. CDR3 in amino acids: CASKTGTQVNEKLFF. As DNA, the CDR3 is TGCGCCAGCAAGACCGGGACACAGGTGAATGAAAAACTGTTTTTT.

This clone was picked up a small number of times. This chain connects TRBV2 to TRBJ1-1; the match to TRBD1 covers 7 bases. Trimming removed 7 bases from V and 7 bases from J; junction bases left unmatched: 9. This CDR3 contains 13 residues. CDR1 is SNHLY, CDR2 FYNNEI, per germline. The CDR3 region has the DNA TGTGCCAGCAAGAGACAGGGCCGGTTTGAAGCTTTCTTT. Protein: CASKRQGRFEAFF.

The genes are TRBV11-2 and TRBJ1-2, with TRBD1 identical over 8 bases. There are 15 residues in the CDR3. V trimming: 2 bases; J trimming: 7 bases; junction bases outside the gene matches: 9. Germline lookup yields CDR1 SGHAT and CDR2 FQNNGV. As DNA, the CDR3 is TGTGCCAGCAGCTTATATGTCAGGGGGCTCTCTGGCTACACCTTC. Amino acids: CASSLYVRGLSGYTF.

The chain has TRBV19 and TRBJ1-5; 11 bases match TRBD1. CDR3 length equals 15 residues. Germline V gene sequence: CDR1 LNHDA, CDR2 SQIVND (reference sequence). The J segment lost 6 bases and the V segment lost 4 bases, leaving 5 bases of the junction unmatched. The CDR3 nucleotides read TGTGCCAGTAGTAAAGGACAGGGGGCGGGTCAGCCCCAGCATTTT. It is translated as CASSKGQGAGQPQHF.

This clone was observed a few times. The CDR3: CASSMVPSGSTDTQYF. The CDR3 nucleotides are TGTGCCAGTAGTATGGTCCCTAGCGGGAGCACAGATACGCAGTATTTT. V and J are TRBV19 and TRBJ2-3; TRBD2 aligns across 8 bases. The CDR3 totals 16 residues. The V and J ends lost 3 bases and 0 bases, in that order; junction bases with no gene match: 5. Germline CDR1 reads LNHDA; CDR2 reads SQIVND (reference sequence).

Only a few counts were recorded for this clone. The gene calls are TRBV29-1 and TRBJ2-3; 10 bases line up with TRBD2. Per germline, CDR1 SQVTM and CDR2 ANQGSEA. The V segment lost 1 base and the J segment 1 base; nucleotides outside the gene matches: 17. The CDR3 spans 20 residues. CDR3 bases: TGCAGCGTTGAAGTGCCCCTTCCAACCTGGACTAGCGGACGCACAGATACGCAGTATTTT. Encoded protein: CSVEVPLPTWTSGRTDTQYF.

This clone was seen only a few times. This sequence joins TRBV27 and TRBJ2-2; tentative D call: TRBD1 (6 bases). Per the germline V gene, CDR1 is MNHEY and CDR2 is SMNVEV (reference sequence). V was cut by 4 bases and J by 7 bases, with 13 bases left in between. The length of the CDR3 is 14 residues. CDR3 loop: CASSSYREDGELFF. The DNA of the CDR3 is TGTGCCAGCAGTTCCTACAGGGAAGACGGGGAGCTGTTTTTT.

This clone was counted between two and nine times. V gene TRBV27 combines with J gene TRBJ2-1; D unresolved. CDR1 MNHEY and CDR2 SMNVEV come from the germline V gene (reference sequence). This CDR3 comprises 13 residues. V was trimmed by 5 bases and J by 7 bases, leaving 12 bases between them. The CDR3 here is CASSHFDKNEQFF. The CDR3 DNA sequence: TGTGCCAGCAGTCACTTCGACAAAAATGAGCAGTTCTTC.

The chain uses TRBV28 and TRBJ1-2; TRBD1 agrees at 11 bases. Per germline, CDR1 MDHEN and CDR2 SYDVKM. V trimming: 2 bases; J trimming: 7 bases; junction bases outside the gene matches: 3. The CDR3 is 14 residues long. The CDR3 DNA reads TGTGCCAGCAGTTTAGGACAGGGGGCCCGTGGCTACACCTTC. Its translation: CASSLGQGARGYTF.

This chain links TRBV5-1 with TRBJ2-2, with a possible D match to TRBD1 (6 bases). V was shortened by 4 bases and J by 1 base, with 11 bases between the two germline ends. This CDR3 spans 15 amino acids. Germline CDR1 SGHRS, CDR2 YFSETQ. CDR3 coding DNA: TGCGCCAGCAGCCTCCCGACAGGGAACACCGGGGAGCTGTTTTTT. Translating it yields CASSLPTGNTGELFF. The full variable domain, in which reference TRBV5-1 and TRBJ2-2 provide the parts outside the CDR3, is KAGVTQTPRYLIKTRGQQVTLSCSPISGHRSVSWYQQTPGQGLQFLFEYFSETQRNKGNFPGRFSGRQFSNSRSEMNVSTLELGDSALYLCASSLPTGNTGELFFGEGSRLTVL.

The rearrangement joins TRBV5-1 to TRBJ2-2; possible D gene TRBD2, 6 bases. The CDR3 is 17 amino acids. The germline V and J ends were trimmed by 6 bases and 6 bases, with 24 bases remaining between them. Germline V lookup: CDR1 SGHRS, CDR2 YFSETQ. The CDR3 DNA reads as TGCGCCAGCAACATAATAGGAGGGGATAATCGAGCCGGGGAGCTGTTTTTT. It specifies CASNIIGGDNRAGELFF.

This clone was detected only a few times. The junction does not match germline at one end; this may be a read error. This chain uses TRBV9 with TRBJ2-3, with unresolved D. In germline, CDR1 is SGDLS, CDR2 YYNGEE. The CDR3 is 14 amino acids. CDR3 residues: CASNVGRITDTQYF. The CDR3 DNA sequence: TGTGCCAGCAACGTAGGCAGGATTACGGATACGCAGTATTTT. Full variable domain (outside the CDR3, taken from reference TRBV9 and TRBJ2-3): DSGVTQTPKHLITATGQRVTLRCSPRSGDLSVYWYQQSLDQGLQFLIQYYNGEERAKGNILERFSAQQFPDLHSELNLSSLELGDSALYFCASNVGRITDTQYFGPGTRLTVL.

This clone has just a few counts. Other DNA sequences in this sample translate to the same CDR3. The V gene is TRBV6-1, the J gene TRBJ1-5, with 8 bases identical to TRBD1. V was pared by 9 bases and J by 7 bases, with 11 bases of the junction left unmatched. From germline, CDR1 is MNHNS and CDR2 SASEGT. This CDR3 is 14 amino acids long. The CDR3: CASSFGQGGQPQHF. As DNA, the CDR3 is TGTGCCAGTAGTTTCGGACAGGGTGGCCAGCCCCAGCATTTT.

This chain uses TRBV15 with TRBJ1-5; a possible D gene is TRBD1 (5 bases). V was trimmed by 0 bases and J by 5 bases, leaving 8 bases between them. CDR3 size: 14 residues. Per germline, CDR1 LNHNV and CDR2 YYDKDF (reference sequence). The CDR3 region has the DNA TGTGCCACCAGCAGAGATATGGGGCATCAGCCCCAGCATTTT. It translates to CATSRDMGHQPQHF.

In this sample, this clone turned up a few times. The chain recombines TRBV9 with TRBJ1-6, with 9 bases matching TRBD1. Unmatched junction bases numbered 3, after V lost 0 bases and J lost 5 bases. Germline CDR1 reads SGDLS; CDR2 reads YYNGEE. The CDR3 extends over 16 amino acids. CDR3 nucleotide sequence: TGTGCCAGCAGCGTAGGGCGGACAGGGGATAATTCACCCCTCCACTTT. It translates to CASSVGRTGDNSPLHF.

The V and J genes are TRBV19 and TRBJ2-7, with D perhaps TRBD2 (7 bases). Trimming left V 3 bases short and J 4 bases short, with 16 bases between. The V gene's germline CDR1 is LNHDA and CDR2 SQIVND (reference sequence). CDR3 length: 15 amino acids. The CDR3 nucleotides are TGTGCCAGTAGTATCGACTTGGGGAGGGGGTACGAGCAGTACTTC. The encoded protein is CASSIDLGRGYEQYF.

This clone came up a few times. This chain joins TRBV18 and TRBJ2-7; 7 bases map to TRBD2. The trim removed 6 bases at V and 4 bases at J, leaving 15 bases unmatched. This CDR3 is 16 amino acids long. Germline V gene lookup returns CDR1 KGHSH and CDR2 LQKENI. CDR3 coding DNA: TGTGCCAGCTCGCTGGCTAGCGGACCAACCTCTTACGAGCAGTACTTC. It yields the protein CASSLASGPTSYEQYF.

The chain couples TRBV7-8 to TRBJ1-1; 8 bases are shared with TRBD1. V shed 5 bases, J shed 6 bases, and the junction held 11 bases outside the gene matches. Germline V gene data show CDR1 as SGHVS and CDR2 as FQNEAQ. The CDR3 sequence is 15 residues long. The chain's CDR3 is CASSGRIRGLAEAFF. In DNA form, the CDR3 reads TGTGCCAGCAGCGGTCGAATCAGGGGGCTCGCTGAAGCTTTCTTT.

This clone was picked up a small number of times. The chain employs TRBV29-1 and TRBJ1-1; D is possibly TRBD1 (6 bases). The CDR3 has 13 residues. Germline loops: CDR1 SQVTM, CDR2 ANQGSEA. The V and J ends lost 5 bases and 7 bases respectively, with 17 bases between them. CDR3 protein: CSVPVSGESEAFF. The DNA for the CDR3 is TGCAGCGTTCCCGTTTCAGGGGAGAGTGAAGCTTTCTTT.

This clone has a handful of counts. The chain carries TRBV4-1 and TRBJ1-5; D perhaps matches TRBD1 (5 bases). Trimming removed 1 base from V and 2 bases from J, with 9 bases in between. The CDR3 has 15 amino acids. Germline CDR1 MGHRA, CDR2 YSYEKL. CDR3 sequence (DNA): TGCGCCAGCAGCCAAGGGGGCGGTGGCAATCAGCCCCAGCATTTT. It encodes CASSQGGGGNQPQHF.

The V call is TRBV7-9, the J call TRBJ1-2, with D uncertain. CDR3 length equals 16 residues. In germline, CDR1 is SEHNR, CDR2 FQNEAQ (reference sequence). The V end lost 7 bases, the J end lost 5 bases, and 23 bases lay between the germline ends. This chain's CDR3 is CASIFTTGGRHYGYTF. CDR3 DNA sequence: TGTGCCAGCATTTTCACGACGGGAGGGCGGCATTATGGCTACACCTTC.